Listed below are T cell receptor beta chains from one sample, sequenced in a study of blood T cell repertoires in COVID-19. TCRdb's table, derived via immunoSEQ multiplex PCR, lists solely in-frame clones and lacks some. Of 65,000 to 85,000 clones listed, 86% are singletons. Sequencing input: peripheral blood. Receptors were obtained from a man aged 45-60 years with active COVID-19. The CDR3 runs from the conserved cysteine through the conserved F or W. The D gene is left open where the match is weak. Rows may omit the clone size; those that give it use once, few, many or a size class.

d_gene,abundance,j_gene,v_gene,CDR3nt,CDR3aa
-,-,TRBJ1-6,TRBV11-2,TGTGCCAGCAGCATGGGGGCGGGTTCACCCCTCCACTTT,CASSMGAGSPLHF
-,-,TRBJ1-1,TRBV10-3,TGTGCCATCAGTGAGTCTGAAGGGGTCATCCCTGAAGCTTTCTTT,CAISESEGVIPEAFF
-,-,TRBJ1-6,TRBV7-9,TGTGCCAGCAGCTTACACAGAACTAATTCACCCCTCCACTTT,CASSLHRTNSPLHF
-,-,TRBJ2-7,TRBV6-2/TRBV6-3,TGTGCCAGCAGTCCCCGCAGGGAGCAGTACTTC,CASSPRREQYF
-,-,TRBJ2-2,TRBV12-3/TRBV12-4,TGTGCCAGCAGTTTAATAAACACCGGGGAGCTGTTTTTT,CASSLINTGELFF
TRBD1,-,TRBJ2-3,TRBV11-3,TGTGCCAGCAGTTTCGGACAGGGTGTATTTACAGATACGCAGTATTTT,CASSFGQGVFTDTQYF
-,-,TRBJ1-3,TRBV4-2,TGTGCCAGCAGGTACGGGACAAGCATATATTTT,CASRYGTSIYF
TRBD1,-,TRBJ1-4,TRBV10-3,TGTGCCATCAGTGAGTTACCAGGGGGCGGCGAAAAACTGTTTTTT,CAISELPGGGEKLFF
-,once,TRBJ2-7,TRBV5-1,TGCGCCAGCAGCTTGGTACACTACGAGCAGTACTTC,CASSLVHYEQYF
-,once,TRBJ1-1,TRBV6-1,TGTGCCAGCAGTGAAGATATGGGGAGGTGGTTGAACACTGAAGCTTTCTTT,CASSEDMGRWLNTEAFF
-,-,TRBJ1-1,TRBV19,TGTGCCAGTAGTATACAGCGGAGTGGAAGAAGCACTGAAGCTTTCTTT,CASSIQRSGRSTEAFF
TRBD1,-,TRBJ2-3,TRBV24-1,TGTGCCACCAGTGTTGGGACAGGAACAGATACGCAGTATTTT,CATSVGTGTDTQYF
-,-,TRBJ2-5,TRBV5-1,TGCGCCAGCAGCTTGAGGCAGGGCCAAGAGACCCAGTACTTC,CASSLRQGQETQYF
TRBD2,-,TRBJ2-3,TRBV6-4,TGTGCCAGCAGTGACTCGAGCGGGGGGACAGATACGCAGTATTTT,CASSDSSGGTDTQYF
-,few,TRBJ2-3,TRBV5-4,TGTGCCAGCAGCTTTAAGGGGATGGATACGCAGTATTTT,CASSFKGMDTQYF
TRBD2,once,TRBJ2-3,TRBV7-2,TGTGCCAGCAGTAGGCTAGCGGGGATCCCTACTTATCGTACGCAGTATTTT,CASSRLAGIPTYRTQYF
-,-,TRBJ2-3,TRBV2,TGTGCCAGCAGTGACAGGGGAGGCACAGATACGCAGTATTTT,CASSDRGGTDTQYF
-,-,TRBJ2-7,TRBV5-5,TGTGCCAGCAGCTTGGAGGGGTACGAGCAGTACTTC,CASSLEGYEQYF
TRBD1,-,TRBJ1-6,TRBV23-1,TGCGCCAGCAGTCAATACATAAGGACAGGGATTAATTCACCCCTCCACTTT,CASSQYIRTGINSPLHF
TRBD1,-,TRBJ1-5,TRBV6-2/TRBV6-3,TGTGCCAGCAGTTATTTCGGACAGGGGGCGCGGGAAAGGAGCAATCAGCCCCAGCATTTT,CASSYFGQGARERSNQPQHF
-,-,TRBJ2-5,TRBV5-1,TGCGCCAGCAGCTTGGCCAGGGCCGAAGAGACCCAGTACTTC,CASSLARAEETQYF
-,once,TRBJ2-1,TRBV28,TGTGCCAGCAGTTTATTGAAAGCGGAGCAGTTCTTC,CASSLLKAEQFF
-,-,TRBJ1-4,TRBV15,TGTGCCACCGGCCCTTCAGGAAGGGAGACTGAAAAACTGTTTTTT,CATGPSGRETEKLFF